This T cell receptor (beta chain) was documented in a study of spatial heterogeneity in lung cancer. Across the study: There were 65 or so donors, all of them untreated patients with early-stage non-small cell lung cancer. After resection, follow-up PBMC samples were sequenced when available, at a median of about 2 years later. Detection consistently captured more beta-chain sequences than alpha-chain sequences.

Stated time point: blood at routine non-recurrence follow-up after resection. V dropped 2 bases and J dropped 0 bases, with 9 bases sitting between them. The CDR3 totals 15 residues. CDR1 is MNHEY, CDR2 SVGEGT, per germline. This clonotype appeared a few times. TCRdb independently ran MiXCR on the 5' RACE reads; one entry per CDR3 protein. The table records 110,000 or so distinct CDR3 sequences, 10% to 14% of them present only once. The TCR sequence derives from a female donor with early-stage non-small cell lung cancer. This chain connects TRBV6-2 or TRBV6-3 to TRBJ2-3, with D perhaps matching TRBD1 (5 bases). The sequenced sample was PBMCs, obtained at follow-up. Written as DNA, the CDR3 is TGTGCCAGCAGTTACGGGGCCTTTAGCACAGATACGCAGTATTTT. This sequence encodes CASSYGAFSTDTQYF.